The 24 T cell receptor beta chains presented below share a single source sample, sequenced in a study of neurological immune-mediated disorders. Time point of the sample: longitudinal time-point 2. Each CDR3 protein is one row after TCRdb ran MiXCR on the 5' RACE reads. The sample shows some 80,000 distinct CDR3 sequences, 5% to 6% of them seen only once. Sequences were obtained from PBMCs. These receptors all stem from a woman aged 55 to 70 with multiple sclerosis.

This clonotype was counted at least ten times. This sequence joins TRBV7-9 and TRBJ2-5; D not resolved. Germline V gives CDR1 SEHNR, CDR2 FQNEAQ (reference sequence). Trimming took off 2 bases at V and 4 bases at J, with 8 bases between the two ends. This CDR3 comprises 13 residues. The CDR3 DNA follows: TGTGCCAGCAGCTTATCCTCGAGAGAGACCCAGTACTTC. Amino acids: CASSLSSRETQYF.

This clonotype came up many times. The chain is built from TRBV5-1 and TRBJ1-2; TRBD1 agrees at 7 bases. J was trimmed by 6 bases and V by 0 bases; bases with no gene match: 2. Germline V gene lookup returns CDR1 SGHRS and CDR2 YFSETQ. CDR3 length: 13 amino acids. The CDR3 sequence: CASSLEGQNGYTF. In nucleotides, the CDR3 is TGCGCCAGCAGCTTGGAGGGACAGAATGGCTACACCTTC. Based on the CDR3 plus reference TRBV5-1 and TRBJ1-2, the full variable domain is KAGVTQTPRYLIKTRGQQVTLSCSPISGHRSVSWYQQTPGQGLQFLFEYFSETQRNKGNFPGRFSGRQFSNSRSEMNVSTLELGDSALYLCASSLEGQNGYTFGSGTRLTVV.

In its sample, this clonotype was seen many times. The chain employs TRBV18 and TRBJ1-6; D is unresolved. Germline V gives CDR1 KGHSH, CDR2 LQKENI. The CDR3 has 14 residues. Trimming shortened V by 2 bases and J by 9 bases, and 11 bases separated the two germline ends. CDR3 sequence reads: CASSPGGIGSPLHF. CDR3 DNA: TGTGCCAGCTCACCAGGAGGGATCGGTTCACCCCTCCACTTT.

At least ten counts were recorded for this clonotype. This sequence joins TRBV6-1 and TRBJ1-2; D not resolved. The V gene's germline CDR1 is MNHNS and CDR2 SASEGT. The CDR3 has 15 residues. Between the trimmed V and J ends, which lost 6 bases and 7 bases, there was a span of 21 bases. CDR3 nucleotide sequence: TGTGCCAGCAGCGCCGGGTCCCCCCTCGGTCTTGGCTACACCTTC. Translation: CASSAGSPLGLGYTF.

This clonotype was counted ten times or more. Written as DNA, the CDR3 is TGTGCCAGCAGCTTGGCCGCGAGGGGGCCTTTCTATGGCTACACCTTC. Translated: CASSLAARGPFYGYTF. J is TRBJ1-2 and V is TRBV5-5; 7 bases line up with TRBD1. This CDR3 is 16 amino acids long. The V and J ends lost 0 bases and 4 bases, in that order; junction bases with no gene match: 9. CDR1 is SGHKS and CDR2 is YYEKEE in the germline V gene (reference sequence).

This clonotype was counted many times. This sequence joins TRBV20-1 and TRBJ2-3; 10 nucleotides match TRBD2. The CDR3 runs 17 residues. Germline assignment: CDR1 DFQATT and CDR2 SNEGSKA (reference sequence). The V and J ends lost 2 bases and 4 bases, in that order; junction bases with no gene match: 12. The CDR3 sequence is CSARTSGLALGSDTQYF. The CDR3 DNA sequence: TGCAGTGCTAGAACATCGGGACTAGCGCTTGGGTCAGATACGCAGTATTTT.

This clonotype has ten or more counts. V is TRBV20-1 and J is TRBJ1-5, with D tentatively TRBD1 (5 bases). Germline loops: CDR1 DFQATT, CDR2 SNEGSKA (reference sequence). Trimming took off 6 bases at V and 7 bases at J, with 13 bases between the two ends. The CDR3 runs to 12 residues. Here the CDR3 DNA reads TGCAGTGCGCCAGGGTTGGGGCAGCCCCAGCATTTT. Residues: CSAPGLGQPQHF.

This clonotype was observed many times. The rearrangement uses TRBV6-5 and TRBJ2-5, with D maybe TRBD1 (6 bases). The CDR3 consists of 15 residues. Germline V gene data show CDR1 as MNHEY and CDR2 as SVGAGI. The ends were cut back, 0 bases at V and 2 bases at J, with 10 bases in the middle. The CDR3 here is CASSYSAGAQETQYF. CDR3 bases: TGTGCCAGCAGTTACTCTGCAGGGGCGCAAGAGACCCAGTACTTC.

This clonotype was counted ten times or more. The rearrangement uses TRBV10-3 and TRBJ2-5; 16 nucleotides agree with TRBD2. This CDR3 is built from 17 residues. J was trimmed by 4 bases and V by 10 bases; bases with no gene match: 12. Germline CDR1 ENHRY, CDR2 SYGVKD. The CDR3 sequence: CATQEGTSGGAGETQYF. CDR3 bases: TGTGCCACTCAGGAGGGGACTAGCGGGGGGGCCGGAGAGACCCAGTACTTC.

The rearrangement links TRBV12-5 to TRBJ2-3, with a possible D match to TRBD1 (5 bases). Trimming left V 6 bases short and J 2 bases short, with 15 bases between. The CDR3 is 15 amino acids. Germline V gene data show CDR1 as LGHNT and CDR2 as FRNRAP. The CDR3 sequence: CASGGKTGYTDTQYF. DNA of the CDR3: TGTGCTAGTGGGGGGAAAACAGGATACACAGATACGCAGTATTTT.

This clonotype showed up just once. The V and J genes are TRBV20-1 and TRBJ2-2; D gene uncertain. Germline V gene data show CDR1 as DFQATT and CDR2 as SNEGSKA (reference sequence). The length of the CDR3 is 15 residues. Trimming took off 2 bases at V and 0 bases at J, with 10 bases between the two ends. This CDR3 is CSARYLVANTGELFF. CDR3 DNA: TGCAGTGCTAGATATCTGGTAGCGAACACCGGGGAGCTGTTTTTT.

This clonotype was counted only a few times. This rearrangement joins TRBV12-3 or TRBV12-4 to TRBJ1-4; 8 bases line up with TRBD1. J gave up 5 bases and V 4 bases, and 6 bases lay outside the gene matches. This CDR3 has 15 residues. The CDR3 DNA is TGTGCCAGCAGTTCCCGGACAGGGTCAAATGAAAAACTGTTTTTT. As protein: CASSSRTGSNEKLFF.

At least ten counts were recorded for this clonotype. The rearrangement links TRBV5-1 to TRBJ2-5; D may be TRBD1 (5 bases). Between the trimmed V and J ends, which lost 0 bases and 5 bases, there was a span of 11 bases. The CDR3 spans 14 residues. The germline gives CDR1 SGHRS, CDR2 YFSETQ. CDR3 sequence (DNA): TGCGCCAGCAGCTTGGAAGCAGGGCTGGAGACCCAGTACTTC. This translates into CASSLEAGLETQYF.

Many counts were recorded for this clonotype. The chain has TRBV3-1 and TRBJ1-2, with TRBD1 matching 7 bases. In germline, CDR1 is LGHDT, CDR2 YNNKEL (reference sequence). J gave up 8 bases and V 0 bases, and 6 bases lay outside the gene matches. This CDR3 has 14 residues. CDR3 DNA sequence: TGTGCCAGCAGCCAAGAAGGGACAGTAGTCGGCTACACCTTC. Translating it yields CASSQEGTVVGYTF.

This clonotype was recorded at least ten times. This chain links TRBV5-6 with TRBJ2-1; possibly TRBD1 or TRBD2 for D (5 bases each). Per the germline V gene, CDR1 is SGHDT and CDR2 is YYEEEE. There are 17 residues in the CDR3. V was cut by 4 bases and J by 2 bases, with 19 bases left in between. The CDR3 coding sequence is TGTGCCAGCAGCCCGGGGACCGTCGGAACCCCCTACAATGAGCAGTTCTTC. Its translation is CASSPGTVGTPYNEQFF.

The CDR3 loop reads CASSEPGRNSGNTIYF. The CDR3, as DNA: TGTGCCAGCAGCGAACCGGGACGCAACTCTGGAAACACCATATATTTT. This rearrangement joins TRBV9 to TRBJ1-3; D is possibly TRBD1 (5 bases). Germline V lookup: CDR1 SGDLS, CDR2 YYNGEE. The CDR3 covers 16 residues. Deletions cut 3 bases from V and 0 bases from J, with 13 bases between. Supplemented by reference TRBV9 and TRBJ1-3, the full variable domain reads DSGVTQTPKHLITATGQRVTLRCSPRSGDLSVYWYQQSLDQGLQFLIQYYNGEERAKGNILERFSAQQFPDLHSELNLSSLELGDSALYFCASSEPGRNSGNTIYFGEGSWLTVV.

This clonotype was picked up many times. The chain combines TRBV20-1 with TRBJ2-7; D call uncertain. Germline-derived CDR1 and CDR2 are DFQATT and SNEGSKA (reference sequence). Trimming shortened V by 3 bases and J by 0 bases, and 6 bases separated the two germline ends. The CDR3 spans 12 residues. The CDR3 is CSASISSYEQYF. As DNA, the CDR3 is TGCAGTGCTAGTATAAGCTCCTACGAGCAGTACTTC.

Many counts were recorded for this clonotype. The gene calls are TRBV5-1 and TRBJ2-1; no firm D call. The CDR3 is 13 residues long. Trimming pared 4 bases from V and 6 bases from J, leaving 11 bases between. The V gene's germline CDR1 is SGHRS and CDR2 YFSETQ. CDR3 coding DNA: TGCGCCAGCAGCCCGGCGTCGGGCAATGAGCAGTTCTTC. It specifies CASSPASGNEQFF. Using reference TRBV5-1 and TRBJ2-1 for the parts outside the CDR3, the full variable domain is KAGVTQTPRYLIKTRGQQVTLSCSPISGHRSVSWYQQTPGQGLQFLFEYFSETQRNKGNFPGRFSGRQFSNSRSEMNVSTLELGDSALYLCASSPASGNEQFFGPGTRLTVL.

This clonotype came up many times. This rearrangement joins TRBV10-3 to TRBJ1-6; the match to TRBD1 covers 8 bases. Germline-derived CDR1 and CDR2 are ENHRY and SYGVKD. This CDR3 contains 13 residues. The junction had 9 bases not matched to a gene; V was cut back by 10 bases and J by 10 bases. The chain's CDR3 is CATDGQGNSPLHF. The CDR3 bases are TGTGCCACCGATGGACAGGGTAACTCACCCCTCCACTTT.

With respect to this clonotype: A much larger clone sits a single nucleotide away, making a read error possible. V gene TRBV4-1 combines with J gene TRBJ2-3, with 9 bases lining up with TRBD2. Looked up from germline, CDR1 is MGHRA and CDR2 is YSYEKL. CDR3 length: 16 amino acids. The CDR3 spells CANSLASGGLTDTQYF. The CDR3 DNA is TGCGCCAACAGCCTGGCAAGCGGGGGGCTTACAGATACGCAGTATTTT.

With respect to this clonotype: A much larger clone differs by one base, so this may be a read error. This chain joins TRBV5-1 and TRBJ1-1, with D tentatively TRBD1 (6 bases). The germline V gene has CDR1 SGHRS and CDR2 YFSETQ. The CDR3 runs 13 residues. V was pared by 6 bases and J by 6 bases, with 15 bases between. As DNA, the CDR3 is TGCGCCAGCAAACCGGGAGGGGGTTCTGAAGCTTTCTTT. Residues: CASKPGGGSEAFF.

This clonotype was seen ten or more times. This chain connects TRBV12-3 or TRBV12-4 to TRBJ1-1, with D perhaps TRBD1 (5 bases). V dropped 6 bases and J dropped 0 bases, with 11 bases sitting between them. The CDR3 length is 14 residues. CDR3 region: CASSPDSLNTEAFF. CDR3 DNA: TGTGCCAGCAGCCCAGACAGTTTGAACACTGAAGCTTTCTTT.

This clonotype was detected ten times or more. This chain uses TRBV3-1 with TRBJ1-1, with D uncertain. CDR1 is LGHDT and CDR2 is YNNKEL in the germline V gene (reference sequence). V was clipped by 3 bases and J by 5 bases, with 10 bases between them. The CDR3 runs 13 residues. In nucleotides, the CDR3 is TGTGCCAGCAGCCATCGCTCTCAGACTGAAGCTTTCTTT. It is translated as CASSHRSQTEAFF.

This clonotype was seen repeatedly, ten times or more. The chain joins TRBV10-1 to TRBJ2-3; D possibly corresponds to TRBD2 (6 bases). This CDR3 is 16 amino acids long. Germline values: CDR1 WNHNN, CDR2 SYGVQD (reference sequence). The V end was cut by 1 base, the J end by 0 bases, with 11 bases between. The CDR3 sequence is CASSEWGVGSTDTQYF. DNA for the CDR3: TGCGCCAGCAGTGAGTGGGGGGTTGGTAGCACAGATACGCAGTATTTT.